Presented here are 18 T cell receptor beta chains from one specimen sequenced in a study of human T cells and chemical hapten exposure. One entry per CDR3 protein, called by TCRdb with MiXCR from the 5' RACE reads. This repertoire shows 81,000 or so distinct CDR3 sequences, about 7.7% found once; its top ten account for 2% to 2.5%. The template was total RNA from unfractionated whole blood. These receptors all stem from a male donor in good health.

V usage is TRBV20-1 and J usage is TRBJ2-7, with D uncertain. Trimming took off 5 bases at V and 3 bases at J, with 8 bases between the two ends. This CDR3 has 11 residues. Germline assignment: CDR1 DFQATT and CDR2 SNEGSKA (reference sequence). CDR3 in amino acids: CSACRVYEQYF. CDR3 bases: TGCAGTGCTTGTAGAGTCTACGAGCAGTACTTC.

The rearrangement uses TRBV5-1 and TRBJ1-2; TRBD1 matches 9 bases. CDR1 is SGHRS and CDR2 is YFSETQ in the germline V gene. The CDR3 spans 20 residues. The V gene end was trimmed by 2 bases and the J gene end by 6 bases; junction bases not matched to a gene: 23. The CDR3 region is CASSFHRGRTTKDMADGYTF. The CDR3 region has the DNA TGCGCCAGCAGCTTCCACAGGGGGCGGACAACGAAAGACATGGCCGATGGCTACACCTTC.

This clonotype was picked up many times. The CDR3, as DNA: TGTGCCAGCAGCCATCAAGGGAGCAATCAGCCCCAGCATTTT. Protein product: CASSHQGSNQPQHF. V and J are TRBV3-1 and TRBJ1-5; D call uncertain. Germline V gene data show CDR1 as LGHDT and CDR2 as YNNKEL (reference sequence). Between the trimmed V and J ends, which lost 3 bases and 1 base, there was a span of 7 bases. This CDR3 spans 14 amino acids.

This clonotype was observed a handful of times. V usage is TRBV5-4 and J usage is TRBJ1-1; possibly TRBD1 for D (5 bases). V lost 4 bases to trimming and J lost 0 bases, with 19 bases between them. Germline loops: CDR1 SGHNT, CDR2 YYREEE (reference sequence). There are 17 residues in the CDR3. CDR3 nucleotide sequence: TGTGCCAGCAGCCCTCCCTTGGGGGGGATGGTGAACACTGAAGCTTTCTTT. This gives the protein CASSPPLGGMVNTEAFF.

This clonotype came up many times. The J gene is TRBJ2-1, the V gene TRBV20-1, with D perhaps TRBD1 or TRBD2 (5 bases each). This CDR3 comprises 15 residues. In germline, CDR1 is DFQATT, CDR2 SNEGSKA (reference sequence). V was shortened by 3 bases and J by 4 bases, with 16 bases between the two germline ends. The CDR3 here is CSARPPGRGYNEQFF. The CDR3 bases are TGCAGTGCTAGGCCACCGGGACGCGGGTACAATGAGCAGTTCTTC.

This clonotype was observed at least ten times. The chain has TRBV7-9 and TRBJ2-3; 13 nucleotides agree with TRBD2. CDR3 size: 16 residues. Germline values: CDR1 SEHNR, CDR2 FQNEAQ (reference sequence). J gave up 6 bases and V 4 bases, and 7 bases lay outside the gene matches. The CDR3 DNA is TGTGCCAGCAGCTCCGGACTAGCGGGGGCCATGGATACGCAGTATTTT. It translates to CASSSGLAGAMDTQYF.

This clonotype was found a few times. In nucleotides, the CDR3 is TGTGCCAGCAGTCGATTTCGGCCTGCTGAGAATGAGCAGTTCTTC. It codes for CASSRFRPAENEQFF. The chain employs TRBV12-3 or TRBV12-4 and TRBJ2-1; D is uncertain. Deletions cut 5 bases from V and 7 bases from J, with 18 bases between. The CDR3 totals 15 residues.

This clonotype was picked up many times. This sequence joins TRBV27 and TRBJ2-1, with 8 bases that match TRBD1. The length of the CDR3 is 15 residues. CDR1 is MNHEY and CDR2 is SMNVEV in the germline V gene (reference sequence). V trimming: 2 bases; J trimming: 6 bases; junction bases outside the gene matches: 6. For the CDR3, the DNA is TGTGCCAGCAGTTTAAAGGGACAGGCCCTCAATGAGCAGTTCTTC. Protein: CASSLKGQALNEQFF.

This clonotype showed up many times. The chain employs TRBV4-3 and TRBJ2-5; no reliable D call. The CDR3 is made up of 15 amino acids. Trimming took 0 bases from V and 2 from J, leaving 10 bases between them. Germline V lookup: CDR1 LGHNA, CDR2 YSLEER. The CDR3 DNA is TGCGCCAGCAGCCAAGATCCTGGCCAGCAAGAGACCCAGTACTTC. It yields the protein CASSQDPGQQETQYF.

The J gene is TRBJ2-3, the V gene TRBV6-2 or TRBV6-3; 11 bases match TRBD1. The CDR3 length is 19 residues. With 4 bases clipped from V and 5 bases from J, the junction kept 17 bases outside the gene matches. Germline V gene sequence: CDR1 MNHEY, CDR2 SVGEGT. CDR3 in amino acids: CASSWAWTGGSPGRDTQYF. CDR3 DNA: TGTGCCAGCAGTTGGGCCTGGACAGGGGGCTCACCTGGTAGAGATACGCAGTATTTT.

The CDR3 sequence is CASSQVNPRQGGVYTEAFF. The CDR3 nucleotides are TGCGCCAGCAGCCAAGTGAATCCCCGGCAGGGTGGGGTGTACACTGAAGCTTTCTTT. The V gene is TRBV4-3, the J gene TRBJ1-1; D perhaps matches TRBD1 (5 bases). Germline CDR1 reads LGHNA; CDR2 reads YSLEER. This CDR3 contains 19 residues. The V and J ends lost 1 base and 3 bases respectively, with 24 bases between them.

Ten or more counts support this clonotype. CDR3 loop: CASSQTGRTDTQYF. In DNA form, the CDR3 reads TGTGCCAGCAGTCAGACAGGTAGAACAGATACGCAGTATTTT. The V and J genes are TRBV12-3 or TRBV12-4 and TRBJ2-3; weak D call: TRBD1 (6 bases). The length of the CDR3 is 14 residues. Trimming left V 5 bases short and J 3 bases short, with 12 bases between.

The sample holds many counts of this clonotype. Here the CDR3 DNA reads TGTGCCATCGGTCGGGACCTCACAGATACGCAGTATTTT. Protein product: CAIGRDLTDTQYF. J is TRBJ2-3 and V is TRBV10-3; D could derive from TRBD1 or TRBD2 (5 bases each). The CDR3 totals 13 residues. The V end lost 8 bases, the J end lost 2 bases, and 11 bases lay between the germline ends. The germline CDR1 and CDR2 sequences are ENHRY and SYGVKD.

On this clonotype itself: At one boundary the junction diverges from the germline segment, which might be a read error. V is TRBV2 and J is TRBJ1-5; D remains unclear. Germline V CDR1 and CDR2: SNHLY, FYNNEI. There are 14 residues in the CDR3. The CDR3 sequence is CASSEPSSNQPQNF. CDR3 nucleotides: TGTGCCAGCAGTGAGCCCAGTAGCAATCAGCCCCAGAATTTT.

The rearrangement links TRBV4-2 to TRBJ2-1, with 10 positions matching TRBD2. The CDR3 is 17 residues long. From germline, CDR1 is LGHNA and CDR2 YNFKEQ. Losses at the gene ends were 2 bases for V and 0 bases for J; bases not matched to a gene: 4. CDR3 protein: CASSQFLAGDSYNEQFF. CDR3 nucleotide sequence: TGTGCCAGCAGCCAATTCCTAGCGGGGGACTCCTACAATGAGCAGTTCTTC.

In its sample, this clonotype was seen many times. CDR3 in DNA: TGTGCCAGCGGTGGGTTCTACGAGCAGTACTTC. It is translated as CASGGFYEQYF. The chain uses TRBV7-9 and TRBJ2-7; D is unresolved. V shed 8 bases and J shed 3 bases, with 8 bases lying between them. Looked up from germline, CDR1 is SEHNR and CDR2 is FQNEAQ (reference sequence). The CDR3 is 11 amino acids.

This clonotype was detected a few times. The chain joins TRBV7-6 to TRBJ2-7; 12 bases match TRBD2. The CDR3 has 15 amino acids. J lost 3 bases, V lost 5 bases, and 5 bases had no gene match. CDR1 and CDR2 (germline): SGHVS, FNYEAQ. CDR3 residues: CASSRRTSGDYEQYF. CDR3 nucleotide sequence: TGTGCCAGCAGCCGCAGGACTAGCGGGGACTACGAGCAGTACTTC.

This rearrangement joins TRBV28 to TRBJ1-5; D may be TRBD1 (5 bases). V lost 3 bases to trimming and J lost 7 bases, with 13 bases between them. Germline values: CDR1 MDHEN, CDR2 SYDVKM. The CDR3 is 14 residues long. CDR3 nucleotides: TGTGCCAGCAGTTTCCCCTCCTCAGGGCAGCCCCAGCATTTT. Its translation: CASSFPSSGQPQHF.